Listed here are 26 T cell receptor beta chains from one sample, sequenced in a study of glioma-infiltrating T cells. Amplification of TCR alpha and beta CDR3 regions from RNA used iRepertoire nested multiplex PCR. TCRdb re-analysed the multiplex PCR reads in MiXCR, keeping a single row per CDR3 protein. The sample consists of about 410,000 distinct CDR3 sequences, around 45% of them appearing once. Material for sequencing was glioma tissue, nonneoplastic brain tissue, or PBMCs (not recorded which). The receptors come from a human donor with low-grade glioma or glioblastoma, undergoing nonglioma brain surgery, or in good health (not recorded which).

For this clonotype: A clone one base away is much larger, so this may be a read error. J is TRBJ2-5 and V is TRBV25-1; 7 positions agree with TRBD1. The germline CDR1 and CDR2 sequences are MGHDK and SYGVNS. The trim removed 11 bases at V and 5 bases at J, leaving 5 bases unmatched. The CDR3 length is 11 residues. CDR3 nucleotides: TGTGCCTCGACAGGGCATGAGACCCAGTACTTC. Translated: CASTGHETQYF.

The chain employs TRBV10-3 and TRBJ2-1; 8 bases align to TRBD2. J gave up 3 bases and V 2 bases, and 3 bases lay outside the gene matches. Germline CDR1 reads ENHRY; CDR2 reads SYGVKD. The CDR3 has 15 amino acids. The CDR3 DNA reads TGTGCCATCAGTGAGACTAGCGGATACTACAATGAGCAGTTCTTC. It encodes CAISETSGYYNEQFF.

The rearrangement links TRBV7-3 to TRBJ2-1; the match to TRBD2 covers 7 bases. Germline V lookup: CDR1 SGHTA, CDR2 FQGTGA. The CDR3 has 15 amino acids. Unmatched junction bases numbered 5, after V lost 4 bases and J lost 2 bases. The CDR3 DNA reads TGTGCCAGCAGCTCTATCGCGGGGGCCTACAATGAGCAGTTCTTC. This sequence encodes CASSSIAGAYNEQFF.

The chain joins TRBV5-8 to TRBJ2-7; perhaps TRBD2 as D (5 bases). Per the germline V gene, CDR1 is SGHTS and CDR2 is YDEGEE. The CDR3 spans 13 residues. Trimming shortened V by 5 bases and J by 0 bases, and 9 bases separated the two germline ends. CDR3 region: CASRGDTSYEQYF. The CDR3 bases are TGTGCCAGCAGGGGAGACACCTCCTACGAGCAGTACTTC.

As regards this clonotype: It may be a read error: a sequence one base away is much more abundant. The missing conserved phenylalanine or tryptophan at the end of this CDR3 makes a read error likely. This chain links TRBV27 with TRBJ2-1; tentatively, D is TRBD2 (6 bases). This CDR3 contains 15 residues. The V end was cut by 6 bases, the J end by 4 bases, with 16 bases between. Germline CDR1 and CDR2: MNHEY and SMNVEV (reference sequence). The CDR3 region is CASSLGTGFYNEQFI. The CDR3 DNA follows: TGTGCCAGCAGCCTCGGGACTGGGTTTTACAATGAGCAGTTCATC.

The chain carries TRBV28 and TRBJ2-7, with D possibly matching TRBD2 (6 bases). V gave up 7 bases and J gave up 2 bases, with 15 bases separating them. The CDR3 runs to 14 residues. Per the germline V gene, CDR1 is MDHEN and CDR2 is SYDVKM. DNA of the CDR3: TGTGCCAGCACTCCCAGCGGGTATACCTACGAGCAGTACTTC. This codes for CASTPSGYTYEQYF.

To note about this clonotype: A much larger clone differs by one base, so this may be a read error. V and J are TRBV7-2 and TRBJ1-1; possibly TRBD1 for D (5 bases). The CDR3 is 14 amino acids. The germline gives CDR1 SGHTA, CDR2 FQGNSA. CDR3: CASGTSWGWTEAIF. In DNA form, the CDR3 reads TGTGCCAGCGGGACGTCTTGGGGTTGGACTGAAGCTATCTTT.

This clonotype was observed a handful of times. The rearrangement links TRBV7-9 to TRBJ2-1; 12 nucleotides line up with TRBD2. Germline CDR1 reads SEHNR; CDR2 reads FQNEAQ (reference sequence). V dropped 3 bases and J dropped 6; count of bases not matched to a gene: 3. There are 15 residues in the CDR3. CDR3 nucleotide sequence: TGTGCCAGCAGCTTGCCTAGCGGGAGGGCCAATGAGCAGTTCTTC. Translated: CASSLPSGRANEQFF.

The sample holds a few counts of this clonotype. This chain uses TRBV7-2 with TRBJ1-5, with TRBD1 matching over 7 bases. Looked up from germline, CDR1 is SGHTA and CDR2 is FQGNSA. V gave up 1 base and J gave up 5 bases; unmatched junction bases: 14. The CDR3 has 18 residues. In DNA, the CDR3 is TGTGCCAGCAGCTTAGTAGCCCAGACAGGGATGGAGTATCAGCCCCAGCATTTT. This translates into CASSLVAQTGMEYQPQHF.

The rearrangement joins TRBV19 to TRBJ1-2; unclear D gene. Germline CDR1 and CDR2: LNHDA and SQIVND (reference sequence). V was cut by 6 bases and J by 4 bases, with 18 bases left in between. The CDR3 has 15 amino acids. CDR3 in amino acids: CASSIPRGVLYGYTF. The CDR3 DNA sequence: TGTGCCAGTAGCATTCCACGGGGAGTCCTCTATGGCTACACCTTC.

With regard to this clonotype: Sequence at one end of the junction differs from germline and may be a read error. The chain combines TRBV6-1 with TRBJ1-5; 10 nucleotides align to TRBD1. Per germline, CDR1 MNHNS and CDR2 SASEGT. CDR3 size: 15 residues. CDR3 amino acids: CAISEVTGGGQPQHF. The DNA of the CDR3 is TGTGCCATCAGTGAAGTGACAGGGGGCGGTCAGCCCCAGCATTTT.

This clonotype has at least ten counts. The V call is TRBV20-1, the J call TRBJ2-3; TRBD2 matches 12 bases. After removal of 6 bases from V and 5 bases from J, the junction contained 6 bases not matched to a gene. The CDR3 runs to 14 residues. Germline V CDR1 and CDR2: DFQATT, SNEGSKA (reference sequence). Here the CDR3 reads CSARTSGTRDTQYF. The CDR3 coding sequence is TGCAGTGCGAGGACTAGCGGGACTAGAGATACGCAGTATTTT.

This CDR3 is CASSDCSQPQHF. DNA for the CDR3: TGTGCCAGCAGCGACTGTAGTCAGCCCCAGCATTTT. The chain combines TRBV12-3 or TRBV12-4 with TRBJ1-5; D remains ambiguous. This CDR3 has 12 residues. Trimming pared 6 bases from V and 6 bases from J, leaving 9 bases between.

This clonotype showed up many times. The rearrangement links TRBV27 to TRBJ1-5, with TRBD1 identical over 7 bases. V dropped 3 bases and J dropped 2; count of bases not matched to a gene: 1. CDR1 MNHEY and CDR2 SMNVEV come from the germline V gene (reference sequence). The CDR3 sequence is 14 residues long. CDR3 residues: CASSFGQGNQPQHF. The CDR3 DNA is TGTGCCAGCAGTTTCGGACAGGGCAATCAGCCCCAGCATTTT.

Of note for this clonotype: It may be a read error: a sequence one base away is much more abundant. The chain recombines TRBV4-1 with TRBJ2-2; perhaps TRBD2 as D (6 bases). This CDR3 is 15 amino acids long. Germline assignment: CDR1 MGHRA and CDR2 YSYEKL. V lost 4 bases to trimming and J lost 4 bases, with 13 bases between them. The chain's CDR3 is CASSLEIGSTGELFF. The CDR3 DNA reads TGCGCCAGCAGCCTAGAAATCGGGAGCACCGGGGAGCTGTTTTTT.

The sample holds one count of this clonotype. This chain connects TRBV20-1 to TRBJ2-1, with TRBD2 matching over 9 bases. The CDR3 runs 15 residues. CDR1 DFQATT and CDR2 SNEGSKA come from the germline V gene (reference sequence). V gave up 6 bases and J gave up 0 bases; unmatched junction bases: 6. CDR3 nucleotides: TGCAGTGCCTGGATTAGCGGGAGCTCCTACAATGAGCAGTTCTTC. Translating it yields CSAWISGSSYNEQFF.

The chain couples TRBV3-1 to TRBJ2-1, with 9 positions matching TRBD2. The CDR3 spans 16 residues. V lost 4 bases, J lost 5 bases, and 9 bases stayed unmatched. Germline V gene data show CDR1 as LGHDT and CDR2 as YNNKEL (reference sequence). The CDR3 protein is CASSLPVGLANNEQFF. Here the CDR3 DNA reads TGTGCCAGCAGCCTCCCCGTAGGACTAGCGAACAATGAGCAGTTCTTC.

This clonotype was seen a handful of times. The chain recombines TRBV6-5 with TRBJ2-7; D might be TRBD1 (7 bases). Germline-derived CDR1 and CDR2 are MNHEY and SVGAGI. CDR3 length: 17 amino acids. The germline V and J ends were trimmed by 11 bases and 5 bases, with 31 bases remaining between them. CDR3 amino acids: CASNGPTGDLSSDEQYF. The CDR3 DNA reads TGTGCCTCAAATGGCCCTACAGGGGACTTATCGTCCGACGAGCAGTACTTC.

The chain employs TRBV5-1 and TRBJ2-3, with no clear D. In germline, CDR1 is SGHRS, CDR2 YFSETQ. Trimming pared 0 bases from V and 2 bases from J, leaving 7 bases between. There are 14 residues in the CDR3. CDR3 bases: TGCGCCAGCAGCTTGGAACCGCCCACAGATACGCAGTATTTT. Its translation: CASSLEPPTDTQYF.

The chain has TRBV5-1 and TRBJ1-6; D not resolved. Looked up from germline, CDR1 is SGHRS and CDR2 is YFSETQ. This CDR3 contains 13 residues. Trimming removed 7 bases from V and 6 bases from J, with 11 bases in between. The CDR3 DNA reads TGCGCCAGCCGGGAAGAGGGTAATTCACCCCTCCACTTT. This codes for CASREEGNSPLHF.

Comments on this clonotype: This may come from a read error, since a much larger clone is one base off. The V call is TRBV6-8, the J call TRBJ2-7; no definite D call. This CDR3 has 14 amino acids. Trimming pared 2 bases from V and 3 bases from J, leaving 11 bases between. Germline CDR1 MNHGY, CDR2 SAAAGT. The CDR3 bases are TGTGCCAGCAGTTACCAAGGGCCCTTCTACGAGCAGTACTTC. Encoded protein: CASSYQGPFYEQYF.

This clonotype has more than one count but fewer than ten. J is TRBJ2-7 and V is TRBV20-1; possibly TRBD1 or TRBD2 for D (5 bases each). V gave up 4 bases and J gave up 5 bases, with 15 bases separating them. The CDR3 is 13 residues long. CDR1 and CDR2 (germline): DFQATT, SNEGSKA (reference sequence). CDR3 protein: CSATPRWDHEQYF. The CDR3 DNA is TGCAGTGCTACCCCCCGCTGGGACCACGAGCAGTACTTC.

This clonotype was observed many times. The chain's CDR3 is CSVWGRSSYEQYF. Written as DNA, the CDR3 is TGCAGTGTATGGGGACGGAGCTCCTACGAGCAGTACTTC. J is TRBJ2-7 and V is TRBV20-1; D assignment may be TRBD1 or TRBD2 (5 bases each). The ends were cut back, 7 bases at V and 0 bases at J, with 13 bases in the middle. The length of the CDR3 is 13 residues. CDR1 is DFQATT and CDR2 is SNEGSKA in the germline V gene (reference sequence).

Details on this clonotype: One end of the junction does not line up with germline, which may come from a read error. The CDR3 loop reads CASSFDRSQETEYF. The CDR3 nucleotides are TGTGCCAGCAGTTTTGACAGATCACAAGAGACCGAGTACTTC. The chain is built from TRBV27 and TRBJ2-5, with a weak D call TRBD1 (5 bases). There are 14 residues in the CDR3. Germline V gene sequence: CDR1 MNHEY, CDR2 SMNVEV (reference sequence).

This clonotype was seen many times. The chain couples TRBV27 to TRBJ2-7; D is perhaps TRBD2 (5 bases). Germline loops: CDR1 MNHEY, CDR2 SMNVEV (reference sequence). With 3 bases removed from V and 2 bases from J, the gap between germline ends came to 8 bases. The CDR3 has 13 amino acids. This CDR3 is CASSLGETYEQYF. The CDR3 DNA reads as TGTGCCAGCAGTTTGGGAGAAACCTACGAGCAGTACTTC.

The genes are TRBV7-8 and TRBJ1-5, with D possibly TRBD1 on 5 matching bases. The CDR3 contains 18 residues. CDR1 and CDR2 from the germline V gene are SGHVS and FQNEAQ. Trimming cost V 4 bases and J 0 bases, with 19 bases left between them. CDR3 protein: CASSSPGFGGNSNQPQHF. In DNA form, the CDR3 reads TGTGCCAGCAGCTCCCCCGGGTTTGGGGGAAATAGCAATCAGCCCCAGCATTTT.